The 29 T cell receptor beta chains below all came from one sample that was sequenced in a study of T-cell memory formation after mild COVID-19. Each CDR3 protein gets one entry after TCRdb re-called the 5' RACE reads with MiXCR. The profile shows 40,000 to 60,000 distinct CDR3 sequences, approximately 12% of them singletons. Sequenced material: PBMCs or a T cell subset sorted from them (not recorded which). These receptors were collected from a man aged 18 to 30 who had mild COVID-19 (a few samples of this study predate the infection). Cell type and time point are not known.

This sequence joins TRBV6-2 or TRBV6-3 and TRBJ2-5, with 10 bases matching TRBD2. CDR1 and CDR2 (germline): MNHEY, SVGEGT. The CDR3 is 16 residues long. V lost 0 bases, J lost 4 bases, and 5 bases stayed unmatched. The CDR3, as DNA: TGTGCCAGCAGTTACTCAACTAGCGGGACAGGAGAGACCCAGTACTTC. Translating it yields CASSYSTSGTGETQYF.

The sample holds a few counts of this clonotype. The V gene is TRBV7-9, the J gene TRBJ2-6; 12 nucleotides match TRBD2. V lost 1 base to trimming and J lost 0 bases; unmatched junction nucleotides: 7. Germline CDR1 SEHNR, CDR2 FQNEAQ (reference sequence). CDR3 length equals 20 residues. The CDR3 region is CASSLVRTSGAYSGANVLTF. As DNA, the CDR3 is TGTGCCAGCAGCTTAGTAAGGACTAGCGGGGCTTACTCTGGGGCCAACGTCCTGACTTTC.

This clonotype occurred a few times. Written as DNA, the CDR3 is TGTGCCAGCAGTTACTCCAATACGGGACTAGGATCCGAGCAGTACTTC. Amino acids: CASSYSNTGLGSEQYF. The chain uses TRBV6-5 and TRBJ2-7, with 8 bases matching TRBD2. Germline loops: CDR1 MNHEY, CDR2 SVGAGI. The CDR3 sequence is 16 residues long. V shed 0 bases, J shed 6 bases, and the junction held 10 bases outside the gene matches.

This CDR3 reads CASSVGVGGEQFF. Here the CDR3 DNA reads TGTGCCAGCAGCGTAGGCGTGGGGGGGGAGCAGTTCTTC. V usage is TRBV9 and J usage is TRBJ2-1, with 7 positions matching TRBD2. Germline V gives CDR1 SGDLS, CDR2 YYNGEE. Trimming at V came to 0 bases and at J to 10 bases, leaving 4 bases not matched to a gene. There are 13 residues in the CDR3. Full variable domain (outside the CDR3, taken from reference TRBV9 and TRBJ2-1): DSGVTQTPKHLITATGQRVTLRCSPRSGDLSVYWYQQSLDQGLQFLIQYYNGEERAKGNILERFSAQQFPDLHSELNLSSLELGDSALYFCASSVGVGGEQFFGPGTRLTVL.

This clonotype was counted many times. The chain combines TRBV29-1 with TRBJ1-5; the D is unclear. The V end lost 4 bases, the J end lost 2 bases, and 15 bases lay between the germline ends. This CDR3 spans 15 amino acids. The germline CDR1 and CDR2 sequences are SQVTM and ANQGSEA. DNA for the CDR3: TGCAGCGTTGGTGATGGGTTGCTCGGCAATCAGCCCCAGCATTTT. Its translation is CSVGDGLLGNQPQHF.

This clonotype was counted only a few times. The chain recombines TRBV5-4 with TRBJ2-1; 13 bases are a match to TRBD2. CDR3 length: 18 amino acids. J lost 0 bases, V lost 4 bases, and 7 bases had no gene match. Germline loops: CDR1 SGHNT, CDR2 YYREEE (reference sequence). This CDR3 reads CASSPGLAGANSYNEQFF. The CDR3 bases are TGTGCCAGCAGCCCCGGACTAGCGGGGGCGAACTCCTACAATGAGCAGTTCTTC.

The table lists this clonotype with many counts. This chain joins TRBV3-1 and TRBJ2-2; D is uncertain. V lost 3 bases and J 7 bases, leaving 6 bases between the germline ends. There are 12 residues in the CDR3. The germline gives CDR1 LGHDT, CDR2 YNNKEL (reference sequence). CDR3 residues: CASSQAGGELFF. The CDR3 region has the DNA TGTGCCAGCAGCCAGGCAGGCGGGGAGCTGTTTTTT.

The rearrangement uses TRBV18 and TRBJ2-7; a possible D gene is TRBD1 (5 bases). V lost 4 bases and J lost 4, with 14 bases in between. This CDR3 spans 14 amino acids. Germline V CDR1 and CDR2: KGHSH, LQKENI. CDR3 residues: CASSRPSRAYEQYF. The DNA of the CDR3 is TGTGCCAGCTCACGACCCTCCAGGGCATACGAGCAGTACTTC.

This clonotype occurred a few times. The chain combines TRBV7-6 with TRBJ2-5, with D possibly being TRBD2 (5 bases). V gave up 1 base and J gave up 2 bases, with 11 bases separating them. CDR1 is SGHVS and CDR2 is FNYEAQ in the germline V gene. The CDR3 is 15 residues long. CDR3 loop: CASSLGGTRQETQYF. The CDR3 nucleotides read TGTGCCAGCAGCTTAGGAGGTACTAGGCAAGAGACCCAGTACTTC.

Here the CDR3 reads CASSPLTGGAGYTF. CDR3 DNA: TGTGCCAGCAGCCCTCTGACAGGGGGCGCGGGCTACACCTTC. This chain uses TRBV3-1 with TRBJ1-2; 10 nucleotides match TRBD1. From germline, CDR1 is LGHDT and CDR2 YNNKEL (reference sequence). The CDR3 has 14 amino acids. Trimming took 4 bases from V and 8 from J; bases not matched to a gene: 7.

The chain's CDR3 is CASSYSGDLANYGYTF. CDR3 in DNA: TGTGCCAGCAGTTACTCAGGGGATTTGGCCAACTATGGCTACACCTTC. The chain recombines TRBV6-5 with TRBJ1-2; tentatively, D is TRBD1 (5 bases). Trimming left V 0 bases short and J 2 bases short, with 13 bases between. CDR1 and CDR2 (germline): MNHEY, SVGAGI. The CDR3 is made up of 16 amino acids.

This clonotype was observed a handful of times. This chain joins TRBV7-3 and TRBJ1-1; D is possibly TRBD1 (6 bases). Looked up from germline, CDR1 is SGHTA and CDR2 is FQGTGA. V lost 6 bases and J 5 bases, leaving 19 bases between the germline ends. CDR3 length: 15 amino acids. CDR3 region: CASSPTTTGGTEAFF. The CDR3 DNA reads TGTGCCAGCAGTCCCACTACGACAGGAGGGACTGAAGCTTTCTTT.

This clonotype was found a few times. The chain recombines TRBV30 with TRBJ2-6; 8 nucleotides match TRBD1. Germline CDR1 reads GTSNPN; CDR2 reads SVGIG (reference sequence). With V trimmed by 3 bases and J by 3 bases, 4 bases remained unmatched. CDR3 size: 15 residues. Written as DNA, the CDR3 is TGTGCCTGGAGGGACAGGGCGCGTGGGGCCAACGTCCTGACTTTC. Its translation is CAWRDRARGANVLTF.

This clonotype was seen ten or more times. The chain combines TRBV12-3 or TRBV12-4 with TRBJ1-2; 8 bases agree with TRBD1. The ends lost 6 bases at V and 5 bases at J; junction bases unmatched: 11. The length of the CDR3 is 15 residues. The CDR3 reads CASSRRRQGKYGYTF. CDR3 DNA: TGTGCCAGCAGCCGCCGACGACAGGGGAAATATGGCTACACCTTC.

V is TRBV7-2 and J is TRBJ2-3; 10 positions match TRBD2. The germline V gene has CDR1 SGHTA and CDR2 FQGNSA. The CDR3 is 17 amino acids. V was clipped by 1 base and J by 5 bases; unmatched bases: 9. CDR3 sequence (DNA): TGTGCCAGCAGCTTAGGCATAAGCGGGGGGGCCGTAGATACGCAGTATTTT. Residues: CASSLGISGGAVDTQYF.

This rearrangement joins TRBV30 to TRBJ2-7; 10 positions agree with TRBD1. The CDR3 spans 12 residues. Germline V gene lookup returns CDR1 GTSNPN and CDR2 SVGIG (reference sequence). After removal of 2 bases from V and 6 bases from J, the junction contained 1 base not matched to a gene. The CDR3 DNA sequence: TGTGCCTGGAGTAGGACAGGGGGCGAGCAGTACTTC. It encodes CAWSRTGGEQYF.

This clonotype has just a few counts. The CDR3 nucleotides read TGCAGTGCTTTCGCTGCGGGGGGCACAGATACGCAGTATTTT. It translates to CSAFAAGGTDTQYF. The chain joins TRBV20-1 to TRBJ2-3, with 7 bases fitting TRBD2. The J segment lost 1 base and the V segment lost 5 bases, leaving 6 bases of the junction unmatched. The length of the CDR3 is 14 residues. CDR1 is DFQATT and CDR2 is SNEGSKA in the germline V gene (reference sequence).

The DNA for the CDR3 is TGTGCCAGCAGCCCCAGGGCGGTTGCCTACGAGCAGTACTTC. Protein: CASSPRAVAYEQYF. The rearrangement uses TRBV14 and TRBJ2-7, with a tentative D call TRBD1 (5 bases). CDR1 SGHDN and CDR2 FVKESK come from the germline V gene. V lost 4 bases and J 2 bases, leaving 12 bases between the germline ends. The CDR3 has 14 residues. Full variable domain (outside the CDR3, taken from reference TRBV14 and TRBJ2-7): EAGVTQFPSHSVIEKGQTVTLRCDPISGHDNLYWYRRVMGKEIKFLLHFVKESKQDESGMPNNRFLAERTGGTYSTLKVQPAELEDSGVYFCASSPRAVAYEQYFGPGTRLTVT.

This clonotype has a handful of counts. The rearrangement uses TRBV18 and TRBJ2-6; maybe TRBD2 (5 bases). The CDR3 contains 16 residues. V was cut by 4 bases and J by 0 bases, with 10 bases left in between. The V gene's germline CDR1 is KGHSH and CDR2 LQKENI. The CDR3 loop is CASSRRGSSGANVLTF. As DNA, the CDR3 is TGTGCCAGCTCACGACGGGGTAGCTCTGGGGCCAACGTCCTGACTTTC.

The chain couples TRBV9 to TRBJ2-5; D is unclear. V lost 0 bases and J 4 bases, leaving 10 bases between the germline ends. CDR3 length: 14 residues. Per germline, CDR1 SGDLS and CDR2 YYNGEE. The CDR3 sequence is CASSVVDTPETQYF. The DNA for the CDR3 is TGTGCCAGCAGCGTAGTTGACACCCCAGAGACCCAGTACTTC. The variable domain in full, completed from reference TRBV9 and TRBJ2-5, reads DSGVTQTPKHLITATGQRVTLRCSPRSGDLSVYWYQQSLDQGLQFLIQYYNGEERAKGNILERFSAQQFPDLHSELNLSSLELGDSALYFCASSVVDTPETQYFGPGTRLLVL.

This clonotype was detected only a few times. The V gene is TRBV7-9, the J gene TRBJ2-2, with D unclear. The CDR3 is made up of 15 amino acids. CDR1 and CDR2 (germline): SEHNR, FQNEAQ (reference sequence). Deletions cut 2 bases from V and 2 bases from J, with 9 bases between. In DNA form, the CDR3 reads TGTGCCAGCAGCTTAATCAGGAGTAACACCGGGGAGCTGTTTTTT. Its translation: CASSLIRSNTGELFF.

The V call is TRBV20-1, the J call TRBJ2-1, with D possibly being TRBD1 or TRBD2 (5 bases each). The V gene lost 6 bases and the J gene lost 7 bases, with 19 bases spanning the gap. The CDR3 loop spans 14 amino acids. In germline, CDR1 is DFQATT, CDR2 SNEGSKA (reference sequence). The CDR3 bases are TGCAGTGCAAGACGGGGCCCCGCTACAAATGAGCAGTTCTTC. Its protein product is CSARRGPATNEQFF.

Ten or more counts support this clonotype. The chain recombines TRBV7-2 with TRBJ1-1; D is unresolved. The CDR3 has 13 amino acids. Trimming pared 4 bases from V and 2 bases from J, leaving 8 bases between. Germline CDR1 SGHTA, CDR2 FQGNSA. This CDR3 reads CASSSDGNTEAFF. CDR3 nucleotides: TGTGCCAGCAGCTCAGACGGCAACACTGAAGCTTTCTTT.

This clonotype was seen ten or more times. The chain employs TRBV11-2 and TRBJ2-3, with D hard to call. CDR3 size: 16 residues. Germline lookup yields CDR1 SGHAT and CDR2 FQNNGV. The V end was cut by 4 bases, the J end by 0 bases, with 14 bases between. This CDR3 reads CASSSQAITSTDTQYF. The CDR3 nucleotides are TGTGCCAGCAGCTCCCAAGCTATTACTAGCACAGATACGCAGTATTTT.

In this sample, this clonotype turned up a few times. The J gene is TRBJ1-1, the V gene TRBV29-1, with 7 bases aligning to TRBD1. V lost 6 bases to trimming and J lost 5 bases; unmatched junction nucleotides: 6. In germline, CDR1 is SQVTM, CDR2 ANQGSEA. The CDR3 totals 12 residues. For the CDR3, the DNA is TGCAGCGTAAACAGGGGTGGGACTGAAGCTTTCTTT. Translating gives CSVNRGGTEAFF.

The V gene is TRBV5-1, the J gene TRBJ1-1, with D tentatively TRBD1 (6 bases). Per germline, CDR1 SGHRS and CDR2 YFSETQ. The CDR3 extends over 15 amino acids. Trimming removed 4 bases from V and 2 bases from J, with 15 bases in between. CDR3 in DNA: TGCGCCAGCAGCGAACAGGGAAGAGACAACACTGAAGCTTTCTTT. It is translated as CASSEQGRDNTEAFF.

Many counts were recorded for this clonotype. This sequence joins TRBV4-2 and TRBJ2-2; tentative D call: TRBD2 (6 bases). The V end was cut by 5 bases, the J end by 2 bases, with 12 bases between. Germline CDR1 reads LGHNA; CDR2 reads YNFKEQ. CDR3 length: 15 amino acids. The CDR3 nucleotides are TGTGCCAGCAGCTCGCGGGACGAAAACACCGGGGAGCTGTTTTTT. Translation gives CASSSRDENTGELFF.

This clonotype was detected only a few times. The chain carries TRBV15 and TRBJ2-3; possible D gene TRBD1, 5 bases. The V end lost 7 bases, the J end lost 6 bases, and 20 bases lay between the germline ends. CDR3 size: 15 residues. The germline gives CDR1 LNHNV, CDR2 YYDKDF (reference sequence). The DNA for the CDR3 is TGTGCCACCATGAGCAAGAAATCGAAGGGGGATACGCAGTATTTT. Translation: CATMSKKSKGDTQYF.

This clonotype occurred many times. In DNA form, the CDR3 reads TGTGCCAGCAGCCACCCCCTCGGGCGGGGGAACATAGATACGCAGTATTTT. Its translation is CASSHPLGRGNIDTQYF. V is TRBV4-2 and J is TRBJ2-3; 7 bases match TRBD2. Germline V CDR1 and CDR2: LGHNA, YNFKEQ. The CDR3 sequence is 17 residues long. J lost 5 bases, V lost 3 bases, and 14 bases had no gene match.